Following are 31 T cell receptor beta chains from one sample sequenced in a study of control samples from healthy donors and cancer patients. Here immunoSEQ multiplex PCR was the method, and the copy in TCRdb shows in-frame clones only, minus some. The sample has about 170,000 clones, 91% seen once. The specimen sequenced was blood. These receptor sequences come from a woman aged 30 to 39 in good health.

This chain joins TRBV7-3 and TRBJ2-3; unclear D gene. The CDR3 contains 13 residues. Per germline, CDR1 SGHTA and CDR2 FQGTGA. Deletions cut 5 bases from V and 2 bases from J, with 8 bases between. The CDR3 region has the DNA TGTGCCAGCAGCCAACAACACACAGATACGCAGTATTTT. As protein: CASSQQHTDTQYF.

This sequence joins TRBV29-1 and TRBJ1-1; the D gene is possibly TRBD1 (5 bases). Deletions cut 3 bases from V and 4 bases from J, with 9 bases between. CDR3 length: 12 residues. Looked up from germline, CDR1 is SQVTM and CDR2 is ANQGSEA. CDR3: CSVDGAGTEAFF. DNA for the CDR3: TGCAGCGTTGACGGGGCGGGCACTGAAGCTTTCTTT.

CDR3 amino acids: CASSWALNTGELFF. CDR3 in DNA: TGTGCCAGCAGTTGGGCCCTAAACACCGGGGAGCTGTTTTTT. The rearrangement joins TRBV2 to TRBJ2-2; D ambiguous. Germline CDR1 is SNHLY and CDR2 is FYNNEI. This CDR3 spans 14 amino acids. Trimming removed 5 bases at V and 2 bases at J, with 9 bases between.

As to this clone: One end of the junction does not line up with germline, which may come from a read error. The chain links TRBV5-4 to TRBJ1-1, with TRBD1 as a possible D gene (5 bases). The germline CDR1 and CDR2 sequences are SGHNT and YYREEE (reference sequence). The length of the CDR3 is 15 residues. Here the CDR3 reads CSSSFGGLMNTEAFF. CDR3 bases: TGTTCCAGCAGCTTCGGGGGACTCATGAACACTGAAGCTTTCTTT.

The rearrangement links TRBV19 to TRBJ2-2; TRBD1 is a possible D gene (6 bases). CDR1 and CDR2 from the germline V gene are LNHDA and SQIVND (reference sequence). Trimming took 10 bases from V and 2 from J, leaving 11 bases between them. This CDR3 comprises 13 residues. The CDR3 DNA is TGTGCCATCGAACAGGGTAACACCGGGGAGCTGTTTTTT. This codes for CAIEQGNTGELFF. Together with reference TRBV19 and TRBJ2-2, the CDR3 gives the full variable domain: DGGITQSPKYLFRKEGQNVTLSCEQNLNHDAMYWYRQDPGQGLRLIYYSQIVNDFQKGDIAEGYSVSREKKESFPLTVTSAQKNPTAFYLCAIEQGNTGELFFGEGSRLTVL.

This chain links TRBV4-1 with TRBJ2-1; D is unresolved. The germline V gene has CDR1 MGHRA and CDR2 YSYEKL. The CDR3 loop spans 14 amino acids. V lost 0 bases to trimming and J lost 3 bases, with 6 bases between them. The CDR3 spells CASSQDGDYNEQFF. For the CDR3, the DNA is TGCGCCAGCAGCCAAGATGGCGACTACAATGAGCAGTTCTTC.

The chain couples TRBV4-3 to TRBJ2-3; 7 nucleotides agree with TRBD2. J lost 4 bases, V lost 0 bases, and 7 bases had no gene match. The CDR3 length is 16 residues. Germline loops: CDR1 LGHNA, CDR2 YSLEER. CDR3 bases: TGCGCCAGCAGCCAAGAGGGAGGGAGGGAAGCAGATACGCAGTATTTT. It codes for CASSQEGGREADTQYF.

This chain uses TRBV6-2 or TRBV6-3 with TRBJ2-7; 15 nucleotides line up with TRBD2. From germline, CDR1 is MNHEY and CDR2 SVGEGT. Unmatched junction bases numbered 4, after V lost 5 bases and J lost 5 bases. CDR3 length equals 15 residues. CDR3 DNA: TGTGCCAGCAGTGGACTAGCGGGGGGGCCACACGAGCAGTACTTC. Translation gives CASSGLAGGPHEQYF.

This chain connects TRBV4-1 to TRBJ2-1, with TRBD2 matching over 13 bases. Germline V gene lookup returns CDR1 MGHRA and CDR2 YSYEKL. The CDR3 runs to 16 residues. V shed 4 bases and J 4 bases; nucleotides not matched to a gene: 4. The chain's CDR3 is CASSPLAGGNYNEQFF. As DNA, the CDR3 is TGCGCCAGCAGCCCACTAGCGGGAGGGAATTACAATGAGCAGTTCTTC.

This clone was detected once. The rearrangement uses TRBV24-1 and TRBJ2-3; 11 nucleotides match TRBD2. V was pared by 0 bases and J by 2 bases, with 3 bases of the junction left unmatched. The CDR3 is made up of 17 amino acids. Germline CDR1 KGHDR, CDR2 SFDVKD. The CDR3 protein is CATSDLGTSGLTDTQYF. The CDR3 nucleotides are TGTGCCACCAGTGATTTGGGGACTAGCGGACTCACAGATACGCAGTATTTT.

J is TRBJ1-2 and V is TRBV29-1, with 8 bases identical to TRBD1. The V segment lost 7 bases and the J segment 8 bases; nucleotides outside the gene matches: 6. The CDR3 sequence is 11 residues long. Per the germline V gene, CDR1 is SQVTM and CDR2 is ANQGSEA. The CDR3 sequence is CSGGDRFGYTF. CDR3 nucleotide sequence: TGCAGCGGGGGGGACAGGTTCGGCTACACCTTC.

The chain has TRBV11-1 and TRBJ2-1, with D hard to call. The CDR3 totals 11 residues. The V end lost 2 bases, the J end lost 7 bases, and 3 bases lay between the germline ends. Germline-derived CDR1 and CDR2 are SGHAT and FQDESV (reference sequence). CDR3 in amino acids: CASSLPNEQFF. Here the CDR3 DNA reads TGTGCCAGCAGCTTACCAAATGAGCAGTTCTTC.

This rearrangement joins TRBV28 to TRBJ2-7; D gene unclear. Trimming left V 2 bases short and J 2 bases short, with 7 bases between. Germline assignment: CDR1 MDHEN and CDR2 SYDVKM. The CDR3 runs 13 residues. The CDR3 nucleotides read TGTGCCAGCAGTTTACAGCCCACCTACGAGCAGTACTTC. Protein product: CASSLQPTYEQYF.

Note on this clone: Other DNA sequences in the sample encode the same CDR3. This chain connects TRBV18 to TRBJ2-5, with 8 bases fitting TRBD1. The junction had 5 bases not matched to a gene; V was cut back by 6 bases and J by 5 bases. Germline assignment: CDR1 KGHSH and CDR2 LQKENI. The CDR3 spans 13 residues. The CDR3, as DNA: TGTGCCAGCTCTCCGAGGACAGGGGAGACCCAGTACTTC. As protein: CASSPRTGETQYF. Looking up the rest from reference TRBV18 and TRBJ2-5 gives the full variable domain: NAGVMQNPRHLVRRRGQEARLRCSPMKGHSHVYWYRQLPEEGLKFMVYLQKENIIDESGMPKERFSAEFPKEGPSILRIQQVVRGDSAAYFCASSPRTGETQYFGPGTRLLVL.

The V call is TRBV6-5, the J call TRBJ2-2; 9 nucleotides align to TRBD2. The CDR3 contains 14 residues. Germline V gene lookup returns CDR1 MNHEY and CDR2 SVGAGI. J gave up 3 bases and V 6 bases, and 2 bases lay outside the gene matches. CDR3 in amino acids: CASRTSGDTGELFF. Here the CDR3 DNA reads TGTGCCAGCAGGACTAGCGGAGACACCGGGGAGCTGTTTTTT.

The genes are TRBV19 and TRBJ1-1; 7 bases map to TRBD1. The junction had 6 bases not matched to a gene; V was cut back by 7 bases and J by 1 base. CDR3 length: 14 residues. In germline, CDR1 is LNHDA, CDR2 SQIVND (reference sequence). The CDR3 region has the DNA TGTGCCAGTACCCGACAGGGAGAGAACACTGAAGCTTTCTTT. Amino acid sequence: CASTRQGENTEAFF.

For the CDR3, the DNA is TGTGCCAGCAGTACGGGACTAGCGGGGGGGCCAGATACGCAGTATTTT. It encodes CASSTGLAGGPDTQYF. The chain uses TRBV6-4 and TRBJ2-3, with 16 bases lining up with TRBD2. In germline, CDR1 is MRHNA, CDR2 SNTAGT. V shed 5 bases and J 4 bases; nucleotides not matched to a gene: 3. The CDR3 length is 16 residues.

The chain recombines TRBV7-2 with TRBJ1-1; D remains ambiguous. The V and J ends lost 0 bases and 1 base respectively, with 3 bases between them. Germline assignment: CDR1 SGHTA and CDR2 FQGNSA. The CDR3 is made up of 13 amino acids. The DNA for the CDR3 is TGTGCCAGCAGCTTAGCAGAGAACACTGAAGCTTTCTTT. Its translation is CASSLAENTEAFF.

The rearrangement joins TRBV6-6 to TRBJ2-1; 10 nucleotides match TRBD2. The ends lost 5 bases at V and 2 bases at J; junction bases unmatched: 0. Germline CDR1 reads MNHNY; CDR2 reads SVGAGI (reference sequence). The CDR3 length is 14 residues. The CDR3 spells CASSLAGAYNEQFF. In DNA, the CDR3 is TGTGCCAGCAGTCTAGCGGGGGCCTACAATGAGCAGTTCTTC.

This chain joins TRBV9 and TRBJ2-7; D possibly matches TRBD1 or TRBD2 (6 bases each). The length of the CDR3 is 15 residues. Germline V gives CDR1 SGDLS, CDR2 YYNGEE. Trimming took 3 bases from V and 0 from J, leaving 13 bases between them. As DNA, the CDR3 is TGTGCCAGCAGCGAATCGGGGGCCCCCTCCTACGAGCAGTACTTC. As protein: CASSESGAPSYEQYF.

J is TRBJ1-1 and V is TRBV4-1; D is uncertain. Germline V gene sequence: CDR1 MGHRA, CDR2 YSYEKL. CDR3 size: 14 residues. With 1 base removed from V and 1 base from J, the gap between germline ends came to 7 bases. In nucleotides, the CDR3 is TGCGCCAGCAGCCAAGTTCAGCAGAACACTGAAGCTTTCTTT. This codes for CASSQVQQNTEAFF.

This chain links TRBV11-2 with TRBJ1-1, with D possibly matching TRBD1 (5 bases). Deletions cut 2 bases from V and 1 base from J, with 8 bases between. The CDR3 is made up of 14 amino acids. Germline V CDR1 and CDR2: SGHAT, FQNNGV. CDR3 coding DNA: TGTGCCAGCAGCTTAAGGGACCCGAACACTGAAGCTTTCTTT. Protein product: CASSLRDPNTEAFF.

J is TRBJ2-3 and V is TRBV12-5; TRBD2 agrees at 15 bases. V was clipped by 1 base and J by 4 bases; unmatched bases: 3. CDR3 length: 17 residues. The V gene's germline CDR1 is LGHNT and CDR2 FRNRAP. CDR3 in DNA: TGTGCTAGTGGTTTGGGGACTAGCGGGAGGGCTGCAGATACGCAGTATTTT. It is translated as CASGLGTSGRAADTQYF. Based on the CDR3 plus reference TRBV12-5 and TRBJ2-3, the full variable domain is DARVTQTPRHKVTEMGQEVTMRCQPILGHNTVFWYRQTMMQGLELLAYFRNRAPLDDSGMPKDRFSAEMPDATLATLKIQPSEPRDSAVYFCASGLGTSGRAADTQYFGPGTRLTVL.

The rearrangement uses TRBV5-1 and TRBJ2-3, with TRBD2 matching 12 bases. The CDR3 totals 16 residues. Trimming took 1 base from V and 5 from J; bases not matched to a gene: 5. Germline CDR1 SGHRS, CDR2 YFSETQ. The DNA for the CDR3 is TGCGCCAGCAGCTTGTTCCTAGCGGGGGGGCGAGATACGCAGTATTTT. It is translated as CASSLFLAGGRDTQYF.

The CDR3 here is CASSPSGLVPYEQYF. CDR3 DNA sequence: TGTGCCAGCAGCCCCTCGGGACTAGTCCCCTACGAGCAGTACTTC. V gene TRBV7-3 combines with J gene TRBJ2-7, with TRBD2 matching 8 bases. Germline assignment: CDR1 SGHTA and CDR2 FQGTGA. The CDR3 has 15 amino acids. J lost 2 bases, V lost 5 bases, and 8 bases had no gene match.

The CDR3 DNA reads as TGTGCCAGCCTTCAGGGGGCGGACTATGGCTACACCTTC. This gives the protein CASLQGADYGYTF. The V call is TRBV2, the J call TRBJ1-2, with 8 bases lining up with TRBD1. There are 13 residues in the CDR3. The trim removed 8 bases at V and 3 bases at J, leaving 5 bases unmatched. Germline assignment: CDR1 SNHLY and CDR2 FYNNEI.

The chain has TRBV5-1 and TRBJ2-5; D might be TRBD1 or TRBD2, each matching 5 bases. With 3 bases removed from V and 5 bases from J, the gap between germline ends came to 14 bases. In germline, CDR1 is SGHRS, CDR2 YFSETQ. The CDR3 sequence is 14 residues long. In nucleotides, the CDR3 is TGCGCCAGCAGCTACCCTCGGGACGGGGAGACCCAGTACTTC. It translates to CASSYPRDGETQYF.

The rearrangement joins TRBV12-3 or TRBV12-4 to TRBJ2-2; D gene ambiguous. The CDR3 sequence is 13 residues long. V was pared by 2 bases and J by 4 bases, with 5 bases between. The DNA of the CDR3 is TGTGCCAGCAGTTTATGGGGCACCGGGGAGCTGTTTTTT. Its protein is CASSLWGTGELFF.

Here the CDR3 reads CASSRDRGEKLFF. The CDR3 DNA reads TGTGCCAGCAGCCGGGACAGAGGTGAAAAACTGTTTTTT. This rearrangement joins TRBV7-3 to TRBJ1-4, with 7 bases lining up with TRBD1. Trimming at V came to 5 bases and at J to 7 bases, leaving 4 bases not matched to a gene. CDR1 and CDR2 (germline): SGHTA, FQGTGA. The CDR3 is made up of 13 amino acids. Supplemented by reference TRBV7-3 and TRBJ1-4, the full variable domain reads GAGVSQTPSNKVTEKGKYVELRCDPISGHTALYWYRQSLGQGPEFLIYFQGTGAADDSGLPNDRFFAVRPEGSVSTLKIQRTERGDSAVYLCASSRDRGEKLFFGSGTQLSVL.

This chain joins TRBV27 and TRBJ1-6, with 11 bases identical to TRBD1. J gave up 7 bases and V 5 bases, and 4 bases lay outside the gene matches. The CDR3 is made up of 15 amino acids. The germline gives CDR1 MNHEY, CDR2 SMNVEV (reference sequence). DNA for the CDR3: TGTGCCAGCAGTAGAGGGACAGGGGGGAATTCACCCCTCCACTTT. As protein: CASSRGTGGNSPLHF.

This clone has a single count. This sequence joins TRBV28 and TRBJ1-6, with 9 bases lining up with TRBD1. The CDR3 is 16 amino acids. V trimming: 4 bases; J trimming: 9 bases; junction bases outside the gene matches: 10. The germline V gene has CDR1 MDHEN and CDR2 SYDVKM. CDR3 loop: CASSSPGQGGGSPLHF. In DNA, the CDR3 is TGTGCCAGCAGTTCCCCGGGACAGGGCGGTGGTTCACCCCTCCACTTT.